This T cell receptor beta chain was recovered during a study of cytomegalovirus exposure and HLA in healthy donors (dated by TCRdb to 2016 to 2017). With respect to the entire study: An earlier analysis of approximately 640 of the donors reported 250 to 300 Gb of sequence data and 117 million unique TCR beta sequences from approximately 180 million T cells. Donor age, sex, ethnicity and CMV serostatus were compiled alongside the repertoire data. High-throughput TCR immunosequencing, statistical association of individual TCRs with disease status, and machine learning were combined to predict cytomegalovirus infection status. Both class I and class II loci were covered by HLA typing, at four-digit resolution. The aim of the study was to test whether cataloging public T cell receptors could identify signatures of past pathogen exposure. Using immunosequencing, the study profiled T cell repertoires from about 610 subjects and related those repertoires to cytomegalovirus serostatus. An earlier analysis of 450 to 750 of the donors used high-throughput TCR beta sequencing to judge whether each TCR beta V gene segment behaved as functional or pseudogenic. Rather than drawing on any new phenotypic data, the later analysis identified candidate immune exposures from TCR beta sequences and the way those sequences occurred across donors. The genetic ancestry cluster associated with self-reported Caucasian donors included around four fifths of the 398 genotyped donors. In a later analysis, previously published TCR beta repertoires from 550 to 750 donors were re-analyzed and high-resolution HLA genotyping was added so that TCR occurrence patterns could be studied. An early release covering 550 to 650 HLA-typed donors comprised approximately 290 gigabases of sequencing data and approximately 85 million unique TCR sequences. Because of strong linkage in the cohort, a handful of DR-DQ haplotypes were treated as single units for association and clustering. All discovery cohort repertoires had been generated using a single sequencing platform. Typing coverage differed by locus: A, B, C, DRB1 and DQB1 were typed in roughly 629-630 donors, DQA1 in about 550, DPA1 in approximately 600, and DPB1 in around 490. A separate validation cohort of over a hundred different subjects was used in addition to the approximately 700-subject first cohort. Among some 400 genotyped donors of the cohort, an average of approximately 240,000 unique TCR beta nucleotide sequences was sequenced per donor, of which 15% to 20% were non-productive. Genome-wide SNP genotypes for about 65% of the 666 donors were used in a later genetic analysis, which treated that subset as a discovery cohort.

CDR1 is given as KGHSH and CDR2 as LQKENI, both from the germline V gene. Trimming costs V 6 bases and J 4 bases, and their ends lie 13 bases apart. From the cysteine through the phenylalanine, the CDR3 covers 14 amino acids. Only the CDR3 DNA stays, 42 bases, in frame from base 1. The library was prepared using the immunoSEQ multiplex PCR assay. A mixture of 60 forward primers for TCR Vbeta segments and 13 reverse primers for TCR Jbeta segments was used in the multiplex PCR. The CDR3 region of rearranged TCR beta genes was amplified from genomic DNA by a multiplex PCR assay. The amplified TCR beta libraries were sequenced on the Illumina HiSeq System as 87-base-pair reads. Concerning the study's data processing: A later analysis counted some 74 million unique TCR beta chains across the 550 to 800 repertoires, and 9.5 million to 11 million of these chains were shared by at least two donors. A nearest-neighbor algorithm error-corrected the raw reads and collapsed the reads into unique sequences, merging closely related sequences to remove PCR and sequencing errors. To assign V, D and J gene segments, CDR3 sequences were aligned to IMGT reference sequences. Each retained sequence needed at least a six-nucleotide match to both a V gene segment and a J gene segment. Rearrangements were classified as productive when the CDR3 lacked stop codons and remained in frame with V and J, and all other rearrangements were classified as non-productive. CDR3 was defined according to IMGT convention as the region running from the second conserved V-encoded cysteine to the conserved J-encoded phenylalanine. In an earlier analysis of around 570 of the donors, sequences lacking an unambiguous match to a single V gene segment were excluded. In an earlier analysis of several hundred of the donors, a V segment was called functional when productive rearrangements were above 56.7%, and segregating when the standard deviation between donors exceeded 5%. A statistical classification framework was built to diagnose cytomegalovirus status from the catalog of TCR beta chain sequences. V and J gene assignment, in a later analysis, came from comparing TCR nucleotide sequences with IMGT/GENE-DB human TR gene sequences. In a later analysis, CDR3 sequences and most-parsimonious VDJ recombination scenarios were assigned using the TCRdist pipeline. In a later analysis, each TCR beta chain was defined by its CDR3 amino acid sequence together with its V-gene family, and reads without a unique V-gene family were excluded. In a later analysis, fewer than 600 highly shared, low-generation-probability nucleotide sequences were removed to address suspected cross-contamination and a sequencing artifact. In a later analysis, a clonal expansion index was calculated for each public chain from normalized within-repertoire ranks of inferred template counts. A later analysis computed generation probabilities with a VDJ recombination model fitted to out-of-frame rearrangements, and checked the results against IGoR. In a later analysis, hypergeometric tests were used to score TCR-TCR, TCR-HLA and TCR-CMV co-occurrence, with a repertoire-size bias correction applied to TCR pairs. False discovery rates were estimated in a later analysis by permuting HLA or CMV assignments 20 times. In a later analysis, co-occurring TCRs were grouped using DBSCAN, with TCRdist sequence similarity added in when clustering inside HLA-allele-positive subsets. Repertoires with fewer than 30,000 or more than 120,000 public chains were left out of co-occurrence clustering, as were several repertoires with anomalous nucleotide sharing. TCRdb holds this immuneACCESS table with in-frame rearrangements only. Some clones are missing; in checked studies, unresolved V genes explain under half, and the rest has no known cause. D and trimming come from the DNA, and the V and J calls and clone size come from that table. The sample table contains some 150,000 clones; only one count was recorded for over 60% of them. Roughly 1.6% of the sample is held by the ten biggest clonotypes.

This clone was seen more than once but under ten times. Its recognized antigen is unknown. Base qualities are not recorded, but no much larger clone differs from it by a single base. What the authors observed across the whole study: Most TCR sequences were observed very rarely across donors, whereas some public TCRs were present in many individuals. Compared with the roughly 700-donor mean, donors in an Asian-associated ancestry cluster had fewer N-insertions in productive TCRs, according to a later genetic analysis. Some IMGT-functional V segments, including TRBV6-2 and TRBV6-3, could not be told apart with the 87-base-pair reads, so those segments were excluded. According to a later analysis, most CMV-associated TCR beta chains appeared to be HLA-restricted, and the HLA associations seemed to be driven largely by CMV exposure. The study gave a list of 150 to 200 TCR beta chains associated with cytomegalovirus. The only immune exposure information available for the cohort was CMV serostatus. A further reported finding was that TCR beta sequences accurately predicted the HLA-A and HLA-B alleles for most subjects in the first cohort. Because HLA typing was unavailable for some donors at each locus, only the typed subset was used in association tests. A later analysis found that TCR association rates varied across HLA loci, with DRB1 alleles showing the most associated TCRs and HLA-C alleles the fewest. Assigning TCR associations to individual alleles was difficult when HLA alleles, especially DR and DQ, strongly co-occurred. A cluster of highly shared sequence variants was judged likely to be a technical artifact of the sequencing pipeline. Cytomegalovirus status was reported to be diagnosed by the classifier with high specificity and sensitivity in both the original and validation cohorts. In a later analysis, several top co-occurrence clusters were reported to appear linked to parvovirus B19, influenza, CMV and Epstein-Barr virus. Roughly uniform sequencing depth across donors was assumed in presence/absence analyses, although this assumption may not hold. A later analysis found that HLA-associated TCR beta chains were more clonally expanded and had lower generation probabilities than equally common non-associated chains. Only TCR beta chains were sequenced in this cohort, and the absence of alpha or paired-chain data limited detectable features. In a later analysis, 16,951 TCR beta sequences were associated with specific HLA alleles at a false discovery rate of 0.05. A few of the identified cytomegalovirus-associated TCR beta chains were confirmed in vitro to be specific for cytomegalovirus antigens. In an earlier analysis of about 540 of the donors, most TCR beta V segments were observed in productive rearrangements about 87% or about 30% of the time, broadly matching IMGT annotations. Correlated functional status among segregating V segments might reflect linkage disequilibrium, but an unknown experimental factor could not be ruled out. V-gene and J-gene trimming of TCR beta chains was associated with a missense DCLRE1C variant in a later genetic analysis, and the association was replicated in an independent cohort. Because counts were too low, 15 to 20 rarely observed V segments, including chromosome 9 orphons, were excluded from the earlier analysis of 587 of the donors. The authors suggested that the approach could potentially be generalized to other disease states and immunological phenotypes.

The cohort comprised some 680 healthy bone marrow donors. Cohort members were all nominally healthy when sampled, although unrecorded immune exposures were likely present. The donor tested CMV seronegative and was one of the 352 seronegative cohort members. A peripheral blood sample was provided by each donor, and peripheral blood mononuclear cells were used for TCR beta sequencing. Genomic DNA extraction from the blood cell samples was performed with the Qiagen DNeasy Blood Extraction Kit. Rearrangement joined TRBV18 to TRBJ1-5; a weak D assignment points to TRBD1 (5 bases agree). Sequenced sample: PBMCs. The sequence was obtained from a female donor in good health and CMV-seronegative. The CDR3 in this case is CASSEGRGNQPQHF. The sequence in DNA is TGTGCCAGCTCGGAGGGGCGTGGGAATCAGCCCCAGCATTTT.